This T cell receptor beta chain originates from a study of blood T cell repertoires in COVID-19. Clones were read by immunoSEQ multiplex PCR, and TCRdb kept only the in-frame ones, dropping some. The table lists about 240,000 clones, around 88% of them singletons, with roughly 3.5% in the top ten. The CDR3 consists of 13 residues. The ends were cut back, 1 base at V and 9 bases at J, with 12 bases in the middle. Germline CDR1 and CDR2: MGHDK and SYGVNS. Sequencing was done on a sample of PBMCs or T cells enriched from blood (not recorded which). The chain uses TRBV25-1 and TRBJ1-1; no definite D call. The source is a woman aged 40 to 49 with acute COVID-19. CDR3 sequence: CASSEFGSTKAFF. For the CDR3, the DNA is TGTGCCAGCAGTGAATTCGGGTCGACGAAAGCTTTCTTT.